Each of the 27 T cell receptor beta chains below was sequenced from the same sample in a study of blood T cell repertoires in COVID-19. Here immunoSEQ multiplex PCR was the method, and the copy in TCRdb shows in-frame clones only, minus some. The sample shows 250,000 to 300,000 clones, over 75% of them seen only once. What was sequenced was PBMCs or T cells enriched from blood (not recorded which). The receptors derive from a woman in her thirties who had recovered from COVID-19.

The CDR3: CATSRDYDLSSYNEQFF. CDR3 in DNA: TGTGCCACCAGCAGAGACTATGACTTGAGCTCCTACAATGAGCAGTTCTTC. The rearrangement uses TRBV15 and TRBJ2-1; no clear D. This CDR3 region has 17 residues. The V gene's germline CDR1 is LNHNV and CDR2 YYDKDF (reference sequence). V was clipped by 0 bases and J by 0 bases, with 12 bases between them.

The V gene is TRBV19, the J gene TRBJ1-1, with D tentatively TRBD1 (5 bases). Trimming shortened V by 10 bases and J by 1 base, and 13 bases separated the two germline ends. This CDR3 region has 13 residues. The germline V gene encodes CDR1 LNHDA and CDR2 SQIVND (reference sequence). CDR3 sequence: CATDQGQNTEAFF. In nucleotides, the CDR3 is TGTGCCACCGACCAGGGTCAGAACACTGAAGCTTTCTTT.

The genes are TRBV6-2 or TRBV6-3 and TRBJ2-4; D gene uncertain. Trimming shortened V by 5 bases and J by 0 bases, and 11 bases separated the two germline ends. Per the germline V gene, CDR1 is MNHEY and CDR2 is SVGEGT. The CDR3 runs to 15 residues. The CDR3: CASSKARVAKNIQYF. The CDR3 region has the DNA TGTGCCAGCAGTAAAGCGAGAGTAGCCAAAAACATTCAGTACTTC.

The CDR3, as DNA: TGTGCCAGTAATGTGGGTCAGGGTGGCTACACCTTC. Amino acid sequence: CASNVGQGGYTF. This chain uses TRBV28 with TRBJ1-2; weak D call: TRBD1 (5 bases). CDR1 and CDR2 from the germline V gene are MDHEN and SYDVKM. CDR3 size: 12 residues. V lost 9 bases and J 7 bases, leaving 15 bases between the germline ends.

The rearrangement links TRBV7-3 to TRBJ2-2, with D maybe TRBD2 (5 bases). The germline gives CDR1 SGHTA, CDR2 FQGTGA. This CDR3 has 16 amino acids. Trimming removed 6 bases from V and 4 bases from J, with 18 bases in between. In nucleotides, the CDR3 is TGTGCCAGCAGTAGAGGCGAGGGCGTGGGCACCGGGGAGCTGTTTTTT. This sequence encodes CASSRGEGVGTGELFF.

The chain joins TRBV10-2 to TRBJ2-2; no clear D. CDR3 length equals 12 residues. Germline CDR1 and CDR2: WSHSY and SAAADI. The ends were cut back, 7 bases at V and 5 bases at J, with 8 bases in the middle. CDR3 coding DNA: TGCGCCAGCATACCTGAGACCGGGGAGCTGTTTTTT. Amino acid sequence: CASIPETGELFF.

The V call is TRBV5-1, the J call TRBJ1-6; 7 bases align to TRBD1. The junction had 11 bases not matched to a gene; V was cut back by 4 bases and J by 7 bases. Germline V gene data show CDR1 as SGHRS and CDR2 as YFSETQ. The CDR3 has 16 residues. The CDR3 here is CASSPISTGTNSPLHF. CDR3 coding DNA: TGCGCCAGCAGCCCGATATCGACAGGGACAAATTCACCCCTCCACTTT.

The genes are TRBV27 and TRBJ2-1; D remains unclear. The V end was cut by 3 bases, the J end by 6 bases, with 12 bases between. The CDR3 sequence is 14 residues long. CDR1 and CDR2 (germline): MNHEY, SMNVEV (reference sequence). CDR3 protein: CASSFGSGSNEQFF. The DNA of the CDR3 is TGTGCCAGCAGTTTCGGATCCGGGTCCAATGAGCAGTTCTTC.

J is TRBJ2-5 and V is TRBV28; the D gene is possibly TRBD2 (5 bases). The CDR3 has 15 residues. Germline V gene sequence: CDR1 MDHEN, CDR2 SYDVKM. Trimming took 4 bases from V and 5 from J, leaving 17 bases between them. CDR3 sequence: CASSSPTRRVETQYF. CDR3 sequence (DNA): TGTGCCAGCAGTTCACCCACTAGGCGGGTGGAGACCCAGTACTTC.

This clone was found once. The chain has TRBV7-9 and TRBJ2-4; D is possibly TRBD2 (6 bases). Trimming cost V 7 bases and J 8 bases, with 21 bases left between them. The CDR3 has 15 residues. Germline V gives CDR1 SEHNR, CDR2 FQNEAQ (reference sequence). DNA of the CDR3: TGTGCCAGCAACCGGGGGTTCAGTACGGGCCACATTCAGTACTTC. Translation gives CASNRGFSTGHIQYF.

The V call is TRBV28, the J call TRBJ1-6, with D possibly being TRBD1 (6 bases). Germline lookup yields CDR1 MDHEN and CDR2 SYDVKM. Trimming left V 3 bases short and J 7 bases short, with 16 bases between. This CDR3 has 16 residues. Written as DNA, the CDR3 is TGTGCCAGCAGTTTTGTTCGGGGTCAGGGGAATTCACCCCTCCACTTT. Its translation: CASSFVRGQGNSPLHF.

The CDR3 is CASSTPTGTGGLSDYGYTF. CDR3 sequence (DNA): TGTGCCAGCAGTACACCCACCGGGACAGGGGGCCTCTCGGACTATGGCTACACCTTC. The chain carries TRBV28 and TRBJ1-2, with 12 bases fitting TRBD1. The CDR3 has 19 residues. After removal of 5 bases from V and 3 bases from J, the junction contained 16 bases not matched to a gene. From germline, CDR1 is MDHEN and CDR2 SYDVKM.

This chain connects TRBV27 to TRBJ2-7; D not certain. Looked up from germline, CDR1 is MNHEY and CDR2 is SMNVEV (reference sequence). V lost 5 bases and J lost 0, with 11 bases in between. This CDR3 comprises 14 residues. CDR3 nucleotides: TGTGCCAGCAGTCCGACATATACCTCCTACGAGCAGTACTTC. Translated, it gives CASSPTYTSYEQYF.

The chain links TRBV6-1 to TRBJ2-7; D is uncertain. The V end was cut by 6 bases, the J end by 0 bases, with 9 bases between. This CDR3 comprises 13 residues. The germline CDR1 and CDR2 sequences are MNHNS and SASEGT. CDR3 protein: CASSYSSSYEQYF. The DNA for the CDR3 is TGTGCCAGCAGCTACAGCAGCTCCTACGAGCAGTACTTC.

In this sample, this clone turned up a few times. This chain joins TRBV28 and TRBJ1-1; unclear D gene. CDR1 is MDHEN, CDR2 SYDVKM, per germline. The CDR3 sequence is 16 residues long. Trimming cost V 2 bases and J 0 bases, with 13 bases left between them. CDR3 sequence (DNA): TGTGCCAGCAGTTTAACTGACTTAATCATGAACACTGAAGCTTTCTTT. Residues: CASSLTDLIMNTEAFF.

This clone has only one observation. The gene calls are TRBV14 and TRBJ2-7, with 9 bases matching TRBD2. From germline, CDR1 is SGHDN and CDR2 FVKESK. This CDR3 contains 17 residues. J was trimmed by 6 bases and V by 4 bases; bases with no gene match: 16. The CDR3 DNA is TGTGCCAGCAGCCGATTGATGGGGGCGGGAGGGCCCTTCGAGCAGTACTTC. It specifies CASSRLMGAGGPFEQYF.

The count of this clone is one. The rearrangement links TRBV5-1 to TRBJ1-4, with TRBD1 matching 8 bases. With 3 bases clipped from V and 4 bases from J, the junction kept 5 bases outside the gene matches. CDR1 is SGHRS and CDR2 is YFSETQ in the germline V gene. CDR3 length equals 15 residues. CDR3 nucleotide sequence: TGCGCCAGCAGCTCCGGACAGGGAAATAATGAAAAACTGTTTTTT. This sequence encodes CASSSGQGNNEKLFF.

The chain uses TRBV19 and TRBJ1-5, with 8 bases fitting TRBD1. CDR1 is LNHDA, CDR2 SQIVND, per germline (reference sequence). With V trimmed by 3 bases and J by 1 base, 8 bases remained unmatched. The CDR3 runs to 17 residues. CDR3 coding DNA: TGTGCCAGTAGTATCCTTGACAGGGGTGGAAGCAATCAGCCCCAGCATTTT. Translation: CASSILDRGGSNQPQHF.

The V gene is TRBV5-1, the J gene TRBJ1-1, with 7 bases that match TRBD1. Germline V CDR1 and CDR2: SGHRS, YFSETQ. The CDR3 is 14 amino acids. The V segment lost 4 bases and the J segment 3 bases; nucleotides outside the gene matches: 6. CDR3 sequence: CASSPVTGYTEAFF. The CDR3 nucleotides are TGCGCCAGCAGCCCCGTGACAGGGTACACTGAAGCTTTCTTT.

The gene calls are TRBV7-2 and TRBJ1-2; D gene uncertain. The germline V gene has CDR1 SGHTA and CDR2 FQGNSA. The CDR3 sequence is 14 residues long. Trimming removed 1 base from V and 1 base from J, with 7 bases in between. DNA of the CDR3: TGTGCCAGCAGCTTAGGAGTCCTTAACTATGGCTACACCTTC. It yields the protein CASSLGVLNYGYTF.

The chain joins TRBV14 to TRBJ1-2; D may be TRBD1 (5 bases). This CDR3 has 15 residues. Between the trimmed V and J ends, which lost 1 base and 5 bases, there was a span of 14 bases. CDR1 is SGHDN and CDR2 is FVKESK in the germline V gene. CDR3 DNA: TGTGCCAGCAGCCAAGGGCGGGGGGTGAATTATGGCTACACCTTC. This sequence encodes CASSQGRGVNYGYTF.

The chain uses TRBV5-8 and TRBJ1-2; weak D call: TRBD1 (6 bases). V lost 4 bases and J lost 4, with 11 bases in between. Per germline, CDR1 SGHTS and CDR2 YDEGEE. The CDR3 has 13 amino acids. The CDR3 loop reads CASSTRGTYGYTF. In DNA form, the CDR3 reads TGTGCCAGCAGCACCAGGGGCACCTATGGCTACACCTTC.

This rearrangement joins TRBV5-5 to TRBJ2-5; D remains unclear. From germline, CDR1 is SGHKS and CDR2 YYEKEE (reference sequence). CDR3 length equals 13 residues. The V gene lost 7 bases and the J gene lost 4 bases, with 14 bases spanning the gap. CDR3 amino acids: CASARIATETQYF. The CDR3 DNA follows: TGTGCCAGCGCGAGGATCGCCACAGAGACCCAGTACTTC.

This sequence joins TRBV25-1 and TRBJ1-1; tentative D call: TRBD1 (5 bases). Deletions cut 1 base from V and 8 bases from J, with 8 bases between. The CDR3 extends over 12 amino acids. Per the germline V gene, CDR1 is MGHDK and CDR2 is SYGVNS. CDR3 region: CASSEWEGEAFF. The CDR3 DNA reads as TGTGCCAGCAGTGAATGGGAGGGGGAAGCTTTCTTT.

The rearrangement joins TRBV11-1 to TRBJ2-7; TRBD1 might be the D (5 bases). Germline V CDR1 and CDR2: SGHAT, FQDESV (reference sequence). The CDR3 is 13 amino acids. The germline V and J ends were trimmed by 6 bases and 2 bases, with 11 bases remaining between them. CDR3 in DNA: TGTGCCAGCAGTAGGACACAGGCCTACGAGCAGTACTTC. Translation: CASSRTQAYEQYF.

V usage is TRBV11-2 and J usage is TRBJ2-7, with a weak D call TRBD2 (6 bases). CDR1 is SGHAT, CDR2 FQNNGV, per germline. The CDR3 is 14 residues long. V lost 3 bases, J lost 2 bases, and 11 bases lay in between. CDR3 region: CASSLRDGAYEQYF. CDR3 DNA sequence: TGTGCCAGCAGCTTGCGGGACGGGGCCTACGAGCAGTACTTC.

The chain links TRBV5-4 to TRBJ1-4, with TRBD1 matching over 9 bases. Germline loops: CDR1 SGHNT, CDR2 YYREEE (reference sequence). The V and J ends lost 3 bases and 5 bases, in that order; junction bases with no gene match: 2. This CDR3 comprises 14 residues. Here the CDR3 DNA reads TGTGCCAGCAGCTCGGGACAGGGCAATGAAAAACTGTTTTTT. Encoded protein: CASSSGQGNEKLFF. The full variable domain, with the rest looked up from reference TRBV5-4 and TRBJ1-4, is ETGVTQSPTHLIKTRGQQVTLRCSSQSGHNTVSWYQQALGQGPQFIFQYYREEENGRGNFPPRFSGLQFPNYSSELNVNALELDDSALYLCASSSGQGNEKLFFGSGTQLSVL.